The sample holds many counts of the clone carrying this TCR beta chain. This record belongs to a study of neurological immune-mediated disorders. Each CDR3 protein is one row after TCRdb ran MiXCR on the 5' RACE reads. The sample yields roughly 60,000 distinct CDR3 sequences, approximately 10% seen once. V lost 0 bases and J 4 bases, leaving 15 bases between the germline ends. The CDR3 is 16 residues long. Per the germline V gene, CDR1 is DFQATT and CDR2 is SNEGSKA (reference sequence). The sequence was collected from a man in his sixties in good health. The chain joins TRBV20-1 to TRBJ1-4; D perhaps matches TRBD1 (6 bases). Input material: PBMCs. The CDR3: CSARDFQGQSNEKLFF. The CDR3 DNA reads TGCAGTGCTAGAGACTTTCAGGGGCAGAGTAATGAAAAACTGTTTTTT.